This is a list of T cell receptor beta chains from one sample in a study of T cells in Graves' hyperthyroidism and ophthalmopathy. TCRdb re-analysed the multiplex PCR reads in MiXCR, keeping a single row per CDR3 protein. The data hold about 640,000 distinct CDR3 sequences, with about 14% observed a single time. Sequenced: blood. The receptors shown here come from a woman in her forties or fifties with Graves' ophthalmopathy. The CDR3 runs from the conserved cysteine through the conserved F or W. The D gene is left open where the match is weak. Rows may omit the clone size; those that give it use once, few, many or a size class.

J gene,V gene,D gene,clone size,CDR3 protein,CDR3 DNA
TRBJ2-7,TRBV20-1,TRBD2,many,CSAREPSGAYEQYF,TGCAGTGCTAGAGAACCTAGCGGGGCCTACGAGCAGTACTTC
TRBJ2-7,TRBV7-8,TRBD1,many,CASSPRGGGFEQYF,TGTGCCAGCAGCCCCAGAGGGGGCGGGTTCGAGCAGTACTTC
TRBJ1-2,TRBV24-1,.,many,CATRAATGHGYTF,TGTGCCACCCGAGCCGCCACAGGGCATGGCTACACCTTC
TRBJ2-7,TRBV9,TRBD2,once,CASSVEQLAGDGEQYF,TGTGCCAGCAGCGTAGAGCAACTAGCGGGAGACGGAGAGCAGTACTTC
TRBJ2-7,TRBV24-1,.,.,CATSASGAYEQYF,TGTGCCACCAGTGCAAGCGGTGCCTACGAGCAGTACTTC
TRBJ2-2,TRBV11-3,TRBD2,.,CASSSGLAGAHAGELFF,TGTGCCAGCAGCTCAGGGCTAGCGGGAGCGCACGCCGGGGAGCTGTTTTTT
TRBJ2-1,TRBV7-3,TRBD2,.,CASSLFGSGRAGNVQFF,TGTGCCAGCAGCTTATTCGGCAGCGGGAGGGCCGGTAATGTGCAGTTCTTC
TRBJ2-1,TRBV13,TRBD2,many,CASSLRTSRYNEQFF,TGTGCCAGCAGCTTAAGGACTAGCAGGTACAATGAGCAGTTCTTC
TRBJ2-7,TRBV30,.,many,CAWSVTPPYEQYF,TGTGCCTGGAGTGTGACTCCCCCCTACGAGCAGTACTTC
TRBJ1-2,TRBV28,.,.,CATPRDRPNYGYTF,TGTGCCACACCCCGAGACCGACCTAACTATGGCTACACCTTC
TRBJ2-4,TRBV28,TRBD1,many,CASRAPGQGVNIQYF,TGTGCCAGCAGAGCCCCGGGACAGGGCGTTAACATTCAGTACTTC
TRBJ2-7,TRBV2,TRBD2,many,CASNPASGTYEQYF,TGTGCCAGCAACCCGGCTAGCGGAACCTACGAGCAGTACTTC
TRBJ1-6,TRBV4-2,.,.,CASSQDRSINSPLHF,TGTGCCAGCAGCCAAGACAGAAGCATTAATTCACCCCTCCACTTT
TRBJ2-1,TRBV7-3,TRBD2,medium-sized,CASSLTSGSPNEQFF,TGTGCCAGCAGCCTAACTAGCGGGAGCCCAAATGAGCAGTTCTTC
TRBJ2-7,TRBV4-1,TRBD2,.,CASSQDLDSGRAYEQYF,TGCGCCAGCAGCCAAGATCTCGATAGCGGGAGGGCCTACGAGCAGTACTTC
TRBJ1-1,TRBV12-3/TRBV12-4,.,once,CARSYSIRNTEAFF,TGTGCCAGAAGTTACTCGATTAGGAACACTGAAGCTTTCTTT
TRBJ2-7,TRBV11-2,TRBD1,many,CASSLSPGGHEQYF,TGTGCCAGCAGCTTATCCCCAGGGGGCCACGAGCAGTACTTC
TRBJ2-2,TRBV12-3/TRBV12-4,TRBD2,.,CAIKAGLNTGELFF,TGTGCCATAAAAGCGGGACTTAACACCGGGGAGCTGTTTTTT
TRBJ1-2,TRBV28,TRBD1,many,CASRGQGAFGGYTF,TGTGCCAGCAGGGGACAGGGGGCATTTGGTGGCTACACCTTC
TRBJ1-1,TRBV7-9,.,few,CASTLAPGEGVAFF,TGTGCCAGCACCCTGGCCCCGGGGGAAGGGGTTGCTTTCTTT
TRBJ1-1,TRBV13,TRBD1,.,CASSLGTGGEPGTEAFF,TGTGCCAGCAGCTTAGGGACAGGGGGCGAACCTGGCACTGAAGCTTTCTTT
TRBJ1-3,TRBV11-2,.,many,CASSLQIGNTIYF,TGTGCCAGCAGCTTGCAGATTGGAAACACCATATATTTT
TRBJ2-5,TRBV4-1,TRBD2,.,CASSQDKDGLGQETQYF,TGCGCCAGCAGCCAAGACAAAGACGGACTAGGCCAAGAGACCCAGTACTTC
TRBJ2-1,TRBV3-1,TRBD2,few,CASSQEGLAGTNEQFF,TGTGCCAGCAGCCAAGAAGGGTTAGCGGGAACCAATGAGCAGTTCTTC
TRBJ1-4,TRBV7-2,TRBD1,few,CASSSRGLANEKLFF,TGTGCCAGCAGCAGCAGGGGGCTGGCTAATGAAAAACTGTTTTTT
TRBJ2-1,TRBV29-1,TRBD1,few,CSVEPPGQGAYEQFF,TGCAGCGTTGAACCACCGGGACAGGGGGCTTATGAGCAGTTCTTC
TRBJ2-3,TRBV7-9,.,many,CASISPVTDTQYF,TGTGCCAGCATTTCCCCTGTCACAGATACGCAGTATTTT
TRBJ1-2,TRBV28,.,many,CASSQSGLSGYTF,TGTGCCAGCAGTCAATCAGGGTTGAGTGGCTACACCTTC